This T cell receptor beta chain is from a study of T-cell reconstitution after alpha-beta-depleted transplantation in children. Preparation of the TCRbeta library used unique molecular identifiers. Via MiXCR, TCRdb re-called the PCR reads, giving one row per CDR3 protein. The sample has nearly 550,000 distinct CDR3 sequences, about 16% seen once. From germline, CDR1 is MNHEY and CDR2 SVGEGT. The V gene lost 5 bases and the J gene lost 11 bases, with 15 bases spanning the gap. The CDR3 covers 12 residues. The rearrangement joins TRBV6-2 or TRBV6-3 to TRBJ1-1; no clear D. This TCR was sampled from a human donor who donated a stem cell graft to a child with acute lymphoblastic leukemia. This material consisted of PBMCs from the stem cell graft donor, taken from the stem cell graft. DNA of the CDR3: TGTGCCAGCAGTCAACCGACCAGTGGGGCTTTCTTT. Its translation is CASSQPTSGAFF.